This entry concerns a single T cell receptor beta chain. This clone was found a few times. The clone's antigen remains unknown. Per-base quality was not reported, and no clone a single base away is much larger than it. This sample was taken from a study of blood T cell repertoires in COVID-19 (dated by TCRdb to the early 2020s). About the study as a whole: Collaborator samples came from the United States, Italy and Spain and covered acute and convalescent phases of COVID-19. Where available, HLA class I and class II types were taken from metadata supplied by the sample provider and were not determined by assay-based typing. The samples were drawn from the first 160 participants of the ongoing ImmuneRACE study and from 950 to 1,500 subjects provided by 6 global collaborators. The repertoires were made available in a free public database intended to serve as a resource for research on the immune response to SARS-CoV-2. The prospective study material was composed of cDNA or gDNA derived from T cells, B-cell-depleted T cells, or PBMCs. Subjects who had been exposed to COVID-19, were actively infected with it, or had recovered from it provided the deeply sampled blood TCRbeta repertoires that made up the dataset. Nearly every sample came with metadata listing a de-identified subject ID, COVID-19 status, age in years and sex. Results the study describes overall, beyond this receptor: How much clinical and demographic metadata was included differed by source and by participant, and the metadata was provided uncurated.

Reading the germline V gene gives CDR1 MNHEY and CDR2 SVGAGI. The junction shows trimming of 2 bases on V and 5 bases on J, plus 12 bases between the germline ends. The CDR3, from cysteine to phenylalanine, totals 14 residues. CDR3 DNA only is kept here, 42 bases in frame from base 1. One collaborating source in Seattle enrolled patients while the patients were actively infected and followed the patients over time throughout the course of disease. Whole blood was collected in K2EDTA tubes by collaborating institutions according to the institutions' own protocols. Collaborator samples were shipped for TCRbeta analysis as frozen whole blood, isolated PBMCs, or DNA extracted from either sample type. The immunoSEQ Assay, a bias-controlled multiplex PCR, was used to amplify TCRbeta CDR3 regions from genomic DNA. Regarding the original processing steps: Within the assay, amplification of reference gene primers was used to estimate how many nucleated cells each sample contained. Sequence reads were collapsed and filtered to measure the absolute abundance of every unique TCRbeta CDR3 rearrangement. For each sample, productive Simpson clonality was calculated as the square root of Simpson's diversity index over productive rearrangements. In TCRdb, the immuneACCESS table is reduced to in-frame sequences with V and J assigned. These tables do not hold every clone; where another copy was compared, an unresolved V gene accounts for under half, and the others remain unexplained. The DNA was the basis for D and trimming; V, J and clone size are from that table. Here the sample has roughly 200,000 clones; 85% to 95% occur a single time. 0.6% to 0.9% of the sample is in the top ten clones.

The receptor was derived from a man aged 30 to 45 with COVID-19, enrolled during active disease. The chain is encoded by TRBV6-5 joined to TRBJ1-1, and the D gene may be TRBD1, 5 bases matching. What was sequenced was peripheral blood. Read as DNA, the sequence is TGTGCCAGCAGTTACCTGGGGGGAGTAACTGAAGCTTTCTTT. Its coded protein is CASSYLGGVTEAFF.